The entry below gives a single TCR beta chain sequence along with its context. This clonotype was seen more than once but under ten times. This clone's antigen is unknown. No quality values exist for individual bases; no much larger clone is one base distant. The TCR beta CDR3 regions were amplified from the RNA transcripts. The TCR CDR3 was subjected to a first round of RT-PCR using the HTBI primer set and the Qiagen OneStep RT-PCR kit. The libraries were constructed in a second round of multiplex PCR and then size-selected and purified. Paired-end sequencing of the libraries was performed with 100 bp reads on an Illumina HiSeq2000. In the source study's methods: Raw data were processed with SOAPnuke, discarding reads with adapters, uncalled bases, mean Phred below 15, or no exact constant-primer or identifier match. High-quality paired reads were merged with COPE v1.2.5, and unique nucleotide sequences were defined as clonotypes. Clonotypes were aligned to IMGT TRBV, TRBD and TRBJ reference segments using MiTCR v1.1. The analysis was restricted to V-J combinations with a frequency above 0.0001, which together covered just over 99% of the repertoires. The TCS score was defined as F50 (clonal expansion) divided by E x V (chaos), with BLOSUM62-based TCRdist calculated between CDR3 peptides within each V-J. Welch's t-statistics and random forest reduced roughly 540 V-J features to about 12, which were used in a naive Bayes classifier (R e1071). TCRdb's own reprocessing of the public reads used fastp at Q25 and MiXCR and kept productive beta chains. CDR3 protein duplicates are merged, each entry listing the most common genes and DNA. It is TCRdb's table, rather than the study itself, that gives the V and J calls and clone size. Here the sample has 450,000 to 600,000 distinct CDR3 sequences; nearly 20% occur a single time. Clones ranked in the top ten supply roughly 50% of the sample.

This record belongs to a study of T cells in Graves' hyperthyroidism and ophthalmopathy (dated by TCRdb to between 2019 and 2020). Describing the broader study: Peripheral blood was sampled at the time of initial diagnosis, prior to any treatment. The roughly 91 discovery patients were randomly divided into training and test sets at a 7:3 ratio. Thyroid tissue and blood T-cell repertoires from about 6 Graves' hyperthyroidism patients were also compared in the study. An independent validation cohort of 18 to 20 hyperthyroidism patients and more than 15 patients who later progressed to ophthalmopathy tested prospective prediction of ophthalmopathy. TCR V-J signatures able to tell the groups apart were searched for in a discovery cohort of around 95 patients, of whom around 42 had Graves' ophthalmopathy and 55 to 65 had stable Graves' hyperthyroidism. The paper reports TCR Vbeta CDR3 sequencing of some 140 peripheral blood samples: some 44 ophthalmopathy, fewer than 85 hyperthyroidism and around 17 progressor patients. After blood sampling, hyperthyroidism patients were treated with methimazole at a starting dose of 30 mg daily, and ophthalmopathy patients were treated with high-dose intravenous methylprednisolone. What the work shows at the level of the full study, not this receptor alone: Blood samples also contained most of the expanded thyroid clonotypes (frequency above 0.001), which suggests that blood repertoires may reflect thyroid immune responses. No statistical method was used to fix the sample size in advance, and group allocation was not hidden from the investigators. In validation, the model predicted progression to ophthalmopathy a median of roughly 6.5 months before onset, with approximately 70% sensitivity and roughly 73% specificity. Ophthalmopathy was separated from stable hyperthyroidism by a 13 V-J signature model, with 87.88% sensitivity and approximately 81% specificity obtained in cross-validation and 80%/75% obtained in testing.

In the ophthalmopathy patients, disease was moderately to severely active, with a Clinical Activity Score of 3 or more, a NOSPECS grade of 4 or more, and a duration of less than 3 months. Patients with uncontrolled infections, other autoimmune diseases, pregnancy or lactation were excluded. Clinical symptoms, serum thyroxine and TRAb, thyroid ultrasound, and orbital computed tomography formed the basis for the diagnoses. PBMCs were separated from under 12 ml of fresh peripheral blood using Ficoll-Paque density gradient centrifugation. Trizol reagent was used to extract total RNA, and RNA quality was then checked on an Agilent 2100 Bioanalyzer. The CDR3 sequence holds 16 residues, the cysteine and phenylalanine included. The entry retains the CDR3 DNA only, 48 bases that are in frame from base 1. Based on the germline V gene, the CDR1 and CDR2 sequences are SNHLY and FYNNEI. The V and J ends are trimmed by 6 bases and 2 bases, leaving 17 bases between them.

The sequencing sample was made of blood. The chain couples TRBV2 to TRBJ1-3; a tentative D call is TRBD1 (6 bases match). This sequence was found in a middle-aged man with Graves' ophthalmopathy. In nucleotide form, the sequence is TGTGCCAGCAGCCGCAGTTTTCAGGGGACTGGAAACACCATATATTTT. Its amino acids are CASSRSFQGTGNTIYF.